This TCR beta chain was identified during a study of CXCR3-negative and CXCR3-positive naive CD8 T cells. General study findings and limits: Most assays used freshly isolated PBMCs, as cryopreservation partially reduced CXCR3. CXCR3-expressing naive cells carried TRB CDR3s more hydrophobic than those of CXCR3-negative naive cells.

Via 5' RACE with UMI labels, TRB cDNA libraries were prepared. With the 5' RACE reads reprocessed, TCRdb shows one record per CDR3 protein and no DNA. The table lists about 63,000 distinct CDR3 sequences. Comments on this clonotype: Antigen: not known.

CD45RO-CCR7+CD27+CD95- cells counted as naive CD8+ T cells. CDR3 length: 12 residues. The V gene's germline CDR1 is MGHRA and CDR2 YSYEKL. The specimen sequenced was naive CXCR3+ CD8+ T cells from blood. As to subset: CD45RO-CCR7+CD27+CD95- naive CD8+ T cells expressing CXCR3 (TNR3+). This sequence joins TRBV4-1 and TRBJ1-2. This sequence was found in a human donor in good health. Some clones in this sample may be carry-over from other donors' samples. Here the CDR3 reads CASSQFNYGYTF.